One sample yielded the 4 T cell receptor beta chains listed below, sequenced in a study of blood T cell repertoires in COVID-19. Here immunoSEQ multiplex PCR was the method, and the copy in TCRdb shows in-frame clones only, minus some. The data show approximately 260,000 clones, approximately 79% seen once. The source material was PBMCs or T cells enriched from blood (not recorded which). All receptors come from a man younger than 45 with acute COVID-19.

The J gene is TRBJ1-6, the V gene TRBV7-3, with D perhaps matching TRBD1 (5 bases). This CDR3 is built from 15 residues. CDR1 and CDR2 from the germline V gene are SGHTA and FQGTGA. Trimming took off 2 bases at V and 7 bases at J, with 12 bases between the two ends. CDR3 loop: CASSLQGGRNSPLHF. Written as DNA, the CDR3 is TGTGCCAGCAGCTTACAGGGAGGGAGGAATTCACCCCTCCACTTT.

The chain employs TRBV2 and TRBJ1-4, with 12 bases matching TRBD1. Germline V gene sequence: CDR1 SNHLY, CDR2 FYNNEI. This CDR3 region has 17 residues. Trimming cost V 6 bases and J 2 bases; bases outside gene matches: 7. The CDR3: CASSRLGQGATNEKLFF. Here the CDR3 DNA reads TGTGCCAGCAGCCGTCTGGGACAGGGGGCTACTAATGAAAAACTGTTTTTT.

The rearrangement links TRBV24-1 to TRBJ2-7; D is undetermined. V lost 5 bases to trimming and J lost 3 bases, with 13 bases between them. Germline V gene data show CDR1 as KGHDR and CDR2 as SFDVKD. This CDR3 has 14 amino acids. CDR3 nucleotide sequence: TGTGCCACCAGTGTCTCTGACTTAATCTACGAGCAGTACGTC. Translated, it gives CATSVSDLIYEQYV.

The chain has TRBV28 and TRBJ1-1; D is undetermined. CDR1 and CDR2 from the germline V gene are MDHEN and SYDVKM. The CDR3 contains 14 residues. V dropped 7 bases and J dropped 1 base, with 13 bases sitting between them. The CDR3: CASTLVKWNTEAFF. The CDR3 DNA follows: TGTGCCAGCACCCTAGTTAAATGGAACACTGAAGCTTTCTTT.